This T cell receptor (beta chain) was documented in a study of blood T cells in healthy people across ages. Study findings and constraints: One million T cells yielded diversity estimates that were considered underestimates.

Combining a sample-barcoded 5' primer with a J-beta primer mix, a second PCR ran for roughly 6 to 12 cycles. There were at least 2.5 million CDR3-containing paired-end reads obtained from each sample. TCRdb used MiXCR to reprocess the 5' RACE reads, holding one entry per CDR3 protein. Here the sample spans around 820,000 distinct CDR3 sequences, 25% being singletons. A word on this clonotype: The antigen remains unidentified.

Germline V lookup: CDR1 SGHAT, CDR2 FQDESV (reference sequence). V shed 5 bases and J 4 bases; nucleotides not matched to a gene: 10. This CDR3 is built from 18 residues. This same sample was also taken into another study, of T cells of mothers and their children.

The receptor comes from a boy aged 10-17 years in good health. Sequencing input: blood. The V gene is TRBV11-1, the J gene TRBJ2-1, with 14 bases that match TRBD2. The CDR3 loop is CASSRLAGGSAWYNEQFF. The CDR3 nucleotides read TGTGCCAGCAGCAGACTAGCGGGAGGGAGTGCATGGTACAATGAGCAGTTCTTC.